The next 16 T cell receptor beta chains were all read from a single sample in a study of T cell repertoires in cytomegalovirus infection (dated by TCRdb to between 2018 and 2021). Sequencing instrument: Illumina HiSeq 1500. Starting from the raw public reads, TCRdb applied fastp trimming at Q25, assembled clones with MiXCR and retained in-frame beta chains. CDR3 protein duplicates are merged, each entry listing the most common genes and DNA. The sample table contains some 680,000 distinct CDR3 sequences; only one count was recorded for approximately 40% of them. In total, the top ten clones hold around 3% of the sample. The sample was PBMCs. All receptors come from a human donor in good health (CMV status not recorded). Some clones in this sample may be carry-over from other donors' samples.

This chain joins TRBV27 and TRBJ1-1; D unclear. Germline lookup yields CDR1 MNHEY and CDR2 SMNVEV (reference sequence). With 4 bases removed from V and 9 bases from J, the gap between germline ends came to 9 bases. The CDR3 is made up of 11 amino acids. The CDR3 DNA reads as TGTGCCAGCAGTTCTTGGGCCCAAGCTTTCTTT. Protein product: CASSSWAQAFF.

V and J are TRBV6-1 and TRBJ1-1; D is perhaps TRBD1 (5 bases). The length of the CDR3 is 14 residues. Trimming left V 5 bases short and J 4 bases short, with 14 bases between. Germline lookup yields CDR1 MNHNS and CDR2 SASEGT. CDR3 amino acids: CASSYMQGSTEAFF. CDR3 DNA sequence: TGTGCCAGCAGTTACATGCAGGGATCCACTGAAGCTTTCTTT.

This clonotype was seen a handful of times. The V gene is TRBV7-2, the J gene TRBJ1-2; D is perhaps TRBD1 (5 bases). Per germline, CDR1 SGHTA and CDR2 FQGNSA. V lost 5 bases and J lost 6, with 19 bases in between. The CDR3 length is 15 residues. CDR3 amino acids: CASSDGWGFTNGYTF. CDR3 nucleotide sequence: TGTGCCAGCAGCGACGGATGGGGGTTTACTAATGGCTACACCTTC.

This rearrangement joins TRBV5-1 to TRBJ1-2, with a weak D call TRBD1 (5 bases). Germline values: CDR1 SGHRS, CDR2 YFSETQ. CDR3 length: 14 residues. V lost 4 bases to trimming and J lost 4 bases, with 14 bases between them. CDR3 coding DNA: TGCGCCAGCAGCGTTGAGGGACGGACCTATGGCTACACCTTC. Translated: CASSVEGRTYGYTF. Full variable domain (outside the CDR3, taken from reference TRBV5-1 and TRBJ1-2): KAGVTQTPRYLIKTRGQQVTLSCSPISGHRSVSWYQQTPGQGLQFLFEYFSETQRNKGNFPGRFSGRQFSNSRSEMNVSTLELGDSALYLCASSVEGRTYGYTFGSGTRLTVV.

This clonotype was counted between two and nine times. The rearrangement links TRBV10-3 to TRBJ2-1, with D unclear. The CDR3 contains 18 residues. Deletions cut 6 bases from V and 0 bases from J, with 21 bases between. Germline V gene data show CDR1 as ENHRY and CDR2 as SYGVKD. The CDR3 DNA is TGTGCCATCAGCCCCGCTGGCGGTCGACTCAGCTCCTACAATGAGCAGTTCTTC. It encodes CAISPAGGRLSSYNEQFF.

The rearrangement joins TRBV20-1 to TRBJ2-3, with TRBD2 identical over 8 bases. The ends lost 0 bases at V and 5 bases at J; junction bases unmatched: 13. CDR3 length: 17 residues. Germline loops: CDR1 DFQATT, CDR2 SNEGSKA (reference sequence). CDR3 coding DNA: TGCAGTGCTAGAGAATTAACGAGCGGGGGCCTCCGAGATACGCAGTATTTT. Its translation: CSARELTSGGLRDTQYF.

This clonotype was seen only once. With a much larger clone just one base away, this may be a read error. CDR3 residues: CSSSSPQGSYEQYF. The DNA for the CDR3 is TGTTCCAGCAGCTCCCCTCAGGGGTCCTACGAGCAGTACTTC. This chain connects TRBV7-2 to TRBJ2-7, with a tentative D call TRBD1 (6 bases). The CDR3 contains 14 residues. Per germline, CDR1 SGHTA and CDR2 FQGNSA.

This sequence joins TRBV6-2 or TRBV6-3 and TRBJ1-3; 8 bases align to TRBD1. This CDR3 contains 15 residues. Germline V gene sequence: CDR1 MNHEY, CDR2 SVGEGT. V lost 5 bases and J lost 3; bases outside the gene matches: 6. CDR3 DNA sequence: TGTGCCAGCAGTGCCCGGACAGGGATTGGAAACACCATATATTTT. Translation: CASSARTGIGNTIYF.

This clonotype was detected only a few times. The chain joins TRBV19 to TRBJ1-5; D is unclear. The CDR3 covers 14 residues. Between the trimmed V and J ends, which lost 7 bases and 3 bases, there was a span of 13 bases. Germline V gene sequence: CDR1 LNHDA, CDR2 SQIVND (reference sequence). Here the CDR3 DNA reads TGTGCCAGTATGGAGGGTTTGATCAATCAGCCCCAGCATTTT. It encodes CASMEGLINQPQHF.

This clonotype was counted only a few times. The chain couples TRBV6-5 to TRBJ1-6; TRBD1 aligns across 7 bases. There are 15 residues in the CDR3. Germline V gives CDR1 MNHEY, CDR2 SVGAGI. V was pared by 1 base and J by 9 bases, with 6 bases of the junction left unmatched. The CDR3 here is CASSYLTGLGSPLHF. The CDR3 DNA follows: TGTGCCAGCAGTTACTTGACAGGGTTGGGTTCACCCCTCCACTTT.

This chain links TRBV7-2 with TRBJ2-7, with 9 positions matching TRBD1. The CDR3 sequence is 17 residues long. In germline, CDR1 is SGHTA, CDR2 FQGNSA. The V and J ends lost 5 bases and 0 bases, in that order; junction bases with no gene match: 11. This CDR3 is CASSLSLGQGSSYEQYF. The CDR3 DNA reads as TGTGCCAGCAGCCTATCACTCGGACAGGGGTCCTCCTACGAGCAGTACTTC.

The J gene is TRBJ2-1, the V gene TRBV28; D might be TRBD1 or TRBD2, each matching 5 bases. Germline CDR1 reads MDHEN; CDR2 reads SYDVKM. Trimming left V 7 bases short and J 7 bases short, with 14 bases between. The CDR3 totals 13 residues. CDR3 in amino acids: CASMGEFGNEQFF. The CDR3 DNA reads TGTGCCAGCATGGGGGAGTTCGGGAATGAGCAGTTCTTC.

The CDR3 region has the DNA TGTGCCACCAGCGCATCGACTGCCGGGGAGCTGTTTTTT. This translates into CATSASTAGELFF. The chain links TRBV24-1 to TRBJ2-2; no clear D gene. The CDR3 runs to 13 residues. Trimming pared 7 bases from V and 6 bases from J, leaving 11 bases between. Germline lookup yields CDR1 KGHDR and CDR2 SFDVKD.

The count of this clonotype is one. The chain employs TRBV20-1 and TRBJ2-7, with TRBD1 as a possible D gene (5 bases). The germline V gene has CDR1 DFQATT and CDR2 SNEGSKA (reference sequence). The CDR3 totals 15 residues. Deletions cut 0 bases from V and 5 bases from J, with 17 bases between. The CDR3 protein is CSARDAQGAVHEQYF. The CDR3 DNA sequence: TGCAGTGCTAGAGATGCCCAGGGCGCGGTGCACGAGCAGTACTTC.

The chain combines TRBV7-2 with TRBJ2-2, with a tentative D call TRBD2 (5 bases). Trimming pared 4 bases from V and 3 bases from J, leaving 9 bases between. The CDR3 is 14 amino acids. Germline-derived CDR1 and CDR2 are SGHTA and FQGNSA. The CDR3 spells CASSYSRDTGELFF. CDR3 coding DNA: TGTGCCAGCAGCTACTCGCGGGACACCGGGGAGCTGTTTTTT.

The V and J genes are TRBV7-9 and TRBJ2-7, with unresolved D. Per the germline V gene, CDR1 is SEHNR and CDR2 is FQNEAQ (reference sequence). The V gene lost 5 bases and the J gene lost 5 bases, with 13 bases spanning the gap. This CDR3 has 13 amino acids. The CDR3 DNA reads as TGTGCCAGCAGCCCGCAGGCCCGGGACGAGCAGTACTTC. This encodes CASSPQARDEQYF.